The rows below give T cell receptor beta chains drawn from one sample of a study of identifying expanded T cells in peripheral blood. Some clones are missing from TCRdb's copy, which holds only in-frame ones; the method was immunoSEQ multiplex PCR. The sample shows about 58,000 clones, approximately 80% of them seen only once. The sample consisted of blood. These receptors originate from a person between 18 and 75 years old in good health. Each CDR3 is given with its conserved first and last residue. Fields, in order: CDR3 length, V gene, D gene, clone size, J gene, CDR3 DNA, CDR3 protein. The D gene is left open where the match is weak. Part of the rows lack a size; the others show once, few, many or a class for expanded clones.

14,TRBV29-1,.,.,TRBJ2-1,TGCAGCGTCGACCGGGACCTCTCCCCCAATGAGCAGTTCTTC,CSVDRDLSPNEQFF
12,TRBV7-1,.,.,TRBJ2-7,TGTGCCAGCAGCCACAGGTCCTACGAGCAGTACTTC,CASSHRSYEQYF
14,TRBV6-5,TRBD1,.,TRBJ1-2,TGTGCCAGCAGGAAATACAGGGGAAACTATGGCTACACCTTC,CASRKYRGNYGYTF
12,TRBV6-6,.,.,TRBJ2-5,TGTGCCGCAAAAGGGGGGGAGGCGACCCAGTACTTC,CAAKGGEATQYF
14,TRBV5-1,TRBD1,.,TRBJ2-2,TGCGCCAGCAGCGTACAACAGGGGGCCGGGGAGCTGTTTTTT,CASSVQQGAGELFF
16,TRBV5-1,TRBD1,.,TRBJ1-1,TGCGCCAGCAGCCTGGGGCAGGGGGTAATGAACACTGAAGCTTTCTTT,CASSLGQGVMNTEAFF
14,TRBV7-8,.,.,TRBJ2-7,TGTGCCAGCAGCTTAGTTTTAGCGGAATACGAGCAGTACTTC,CASSLVLAEYEQYF
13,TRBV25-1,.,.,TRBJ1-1,TGTGCCAGCAGTGCAGCGGGAGACACTGAAGCTTTCTTT,CASSAAGDTEAFF
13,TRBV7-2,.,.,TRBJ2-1,TGTGCCAGCAGCTTAGCGGGATTCAATGAGCAGTTCTTC,CASSLAGFNEQFF
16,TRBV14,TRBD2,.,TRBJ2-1,TGTGCCAGCAGCCGGGGCGGGGGGGCCTCCCGCAATGAGCAGTTCTTC,CASSRGGGASRNEQFF
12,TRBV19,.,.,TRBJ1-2,TGTGCCAGTATGAGGGAGAACTATGGCTACACCTTC,CASMRENYGYTF
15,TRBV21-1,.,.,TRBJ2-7,TGTGCCAGCAGCAAGCTCGGACTACCTACCTACGAGCAGTACTTC,CASSKLGLPTYEQYF
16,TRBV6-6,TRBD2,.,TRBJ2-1,TGTGCCAGCAGAAAGCCCTCCGCGGGAGGTGGGAATGAGCAGTTCTTC,CASRKPSAGGGNEQFF
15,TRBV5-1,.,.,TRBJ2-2,TGCGCCAGCAGCGAATCAGGGATGAACACCGGGGAGCTGTTTTTT,CASSESGMNTGELFF
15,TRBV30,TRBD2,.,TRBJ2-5,TGTGCCTGGAGTAGGCTAGCGGGAGGGGAGGAGACCCAGTACTTC,CAWSRLAGGEETQYF
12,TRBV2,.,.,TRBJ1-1,TGTGCCAGCAAGGCGTCAGCCTTGGAAGCTTTCTTT,CASKASALEAFF
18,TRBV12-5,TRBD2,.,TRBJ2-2,TGTGCTAGTGGTTTGGAGCGGGGACTAGCGGGAGAACACCGGGGAGCTGTTTTT,CASGLERGLAGEHRGAVF
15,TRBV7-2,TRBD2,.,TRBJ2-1,TGTGCCAGCAGCTTACTAGCGGTCCCTGCCGGTGAGCAGTTCTTC,CASSLLAVPAGEQFF
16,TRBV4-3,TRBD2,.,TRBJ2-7,TGCGCCAGCAGCCAATCCCCCCGCGGGAGGGCCTCCGAGCAGTACTTC,CASSQSPRGRASEQYF
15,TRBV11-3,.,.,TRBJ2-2,TGTGCCAGCAGCTTACGGTCGGGTAACACCGGGGAGCTGTTTTTT,CASSLRSGNTGELFF
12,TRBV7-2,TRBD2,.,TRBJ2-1,TGTGCCAGCAGCGAAGCGGGGTGGGAGCAGTTCTTC,CASSEAGWEQFF
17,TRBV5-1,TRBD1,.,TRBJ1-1,TGCGCCAGCAGCTCAAATACAGGGGGAAGAGGTAACACTGAAGCTTTCTTT,CASSSNTGGRGNTEAFF
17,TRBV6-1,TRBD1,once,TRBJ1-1,TGTGCCAGCAGTGACCTCCCGGGACAGGGGACCTCGGGTGAAGCTTTCTTT,CASSDLPGQGTSGEAFF
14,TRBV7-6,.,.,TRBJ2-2,TGTGCCAGCAGCTTAAACAGGGACACCGGGGAGCTGTTTTTT,CASSLNRDTGELFF
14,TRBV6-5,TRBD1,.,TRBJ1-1,TGTGCCAGCAGTTCTCGCGCCAGGGGGGATGAAGCTTTCTTT,CASSSRARGDEAFF
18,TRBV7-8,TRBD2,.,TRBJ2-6,TGTGCCAGCAGCTTAGTGGTAGCGGGGAGCTCTGGGGCCAACGTCCTGACTTTC,CASSLVVAGSSGANVLTF
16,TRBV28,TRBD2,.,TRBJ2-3,TGTGCCAGCAGTATGACTAGCGGGAGGGCCCGAGATACGCAGTATTTT,CASSMTSGRARDTQYF
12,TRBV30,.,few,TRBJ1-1,TGTGCCTGGAGTCTGAGGATAGGCGAAGCTTTCTTT,CAWSLRIGEAFF
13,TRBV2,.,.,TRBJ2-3,TGTGCCAGTACGACAGGAAGCACAGATACGCAGTATTTT,CASTTGSTDTQYF
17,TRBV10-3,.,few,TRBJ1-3,TGTGCCATCTCCAACGACTGGCAGGGAATCTCTGGAAACACCATATATTTT,CAISNDWQGISGNTIYF
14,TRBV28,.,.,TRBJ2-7,TGTGCCAGCAGTCCAGGGACGGAAACCTACGAGCAGTACTTC,CASSPGTETYEQYF
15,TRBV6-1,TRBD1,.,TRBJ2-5,TGTGCCAGCAGCCCCCGGGACAGGGTCGGTGAGACCCAGTACTTC,CASSPRDRVGETQYF
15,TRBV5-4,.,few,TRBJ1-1,TGTGCCAGCAGCTTGTGGCAGGGGATGAACACTGAAGCTTTCTTT,CASSLWQGMNTEAFF
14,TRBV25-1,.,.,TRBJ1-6,TGTGCCAGCAGTGGGGGACTAAGCGGGTCACCCCTCCACTTT,CASSGGLSGSPLHF
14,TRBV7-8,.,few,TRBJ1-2,TGTGCCAGCAGCTTATACGGGACGGACTATGGCTACACCTTC,CASSLYGTDYGYTF
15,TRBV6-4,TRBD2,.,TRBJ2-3,TGTGCCAGCAGTGAAATAGCGGGAGAAGCAGATACGCAGTATTTT,CASSEIAGEADTQYF
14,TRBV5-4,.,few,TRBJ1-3,TGTGCCAGCAGCTTGGGGCCAGACGAAGACACCATATATTTT,CASSLGPDEDTIYF
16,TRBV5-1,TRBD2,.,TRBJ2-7,TGCGCCAGCCGACGGGGCTCGGGCGGGAGTGTCTACGAGCAGTACTTC,CASRRGSGGSVYEQYF
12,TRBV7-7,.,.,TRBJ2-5,TGTGCCAGCAGCCCCGAGGCATCGACCCAGTACTTC,CASSPEASTQYF
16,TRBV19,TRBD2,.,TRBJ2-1,TGTGCCAGTAGTCCTCCGAGGAGCGGGGGGCTCAATGAGCAGTTCTTC,CASSPPRSGGLNEQFF
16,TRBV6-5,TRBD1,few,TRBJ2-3,TGTGCCAGCAGTTTTACCGGGACAGGGTTGCCAGATACGCAGTATTTT,CASSFTGTGLPDTQYF
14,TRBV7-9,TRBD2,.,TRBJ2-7,TGTGCCAGCAGTCATAGCGGGAGGTCCGACGAGCAGTACTTC,CASSHSGRSDEQYF
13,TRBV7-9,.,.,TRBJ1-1,TGTGCCAGCAGCTTAGGTCCCCCAGGGGAGTCTTTCTTT,CASSLGPPGESFF
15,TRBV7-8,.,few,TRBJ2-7,TGTGCCAGCAGCTTAGGGGTGACTACAGCCTACGAGCAGTACTTC,CASSLGVTTAYEQYF
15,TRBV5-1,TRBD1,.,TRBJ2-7,TGCGCCAGCAGCTTGGGACAGGGGGGCACCTACGAGCAGTACTTC,CASSLGQGGTYEQYF
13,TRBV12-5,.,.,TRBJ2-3,TGTGCTAGTGGTTTGAACATCGGAGATACGCAGTATTTT,CASGLNIGDTQYF
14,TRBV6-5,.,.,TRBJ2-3,TGTGCCAGTCTCGCCGGGGGCGGCACAGATACGCAGTATTTT,CASLAGGGTDTQYF
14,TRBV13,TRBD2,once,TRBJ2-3,TGTGCCAGCAATAGCGGGAGGAACACAGATACGCAGTATTTT,CASNSGRNTDTQYF
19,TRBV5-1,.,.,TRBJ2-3,TGCGCCAGCAGCTTGTCTACGGCTCGGGCCCAACGAGGCACAGATACGCAGTATTTT,CASSLSTARAQRGTDTQYF
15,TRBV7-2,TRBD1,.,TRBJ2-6,TGTGCCAGCAGCCCGACAGGGACTGGGGCCAACGTCCTGACTTTC,CASSPTGTGANVLTF
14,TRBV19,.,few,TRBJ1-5,TGTGCCCGCGGGAAGGGAATACAGAATCAGCCCCAGCATTTT,CARGKGIQNQPQHF
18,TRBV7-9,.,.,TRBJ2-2,TGTGCCAGCCCTTCATCAGTTAAACAGGGATTAGTGGCCGGGGAGCTGTTTTTT,CASPSSVKQGLVAGELFF
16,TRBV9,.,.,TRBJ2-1,TGTGCCAGCAGCGTACGGTCAGGGAGCTCCTACAATGAGCAGTTCTTC,CASSVRSGSSYNEQFF
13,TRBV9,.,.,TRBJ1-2,TGTGCCAGCAGCGTACAGGGAGAACGTGGCTACACCTTC,CASSVQGERGYTF
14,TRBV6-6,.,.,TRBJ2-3,TGTGCCAGCAGCCTAGGGCTAGGCACAGATACGCAGTATTTT,CASSLGLGTDTQYF
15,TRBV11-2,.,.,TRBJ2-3,TGTGCCAGCAGCTTAGTAGAGGGGGGGCCGTATACGCAGTATTTT,CASSLVEGGPYTQYF
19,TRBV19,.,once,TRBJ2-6,TGTGCCAGTAGTTTAGACAGGAGAAACTGGCTGGGTGGGGCCAACGTCCTGACTTTC,CASSLDRRNWLGGANVLTF